The sequence of this T cell receptor beta chain was determined in a study of T-cell reconstitution after alpha-beta-depleted transplantation in children. Germline V CDR1 and CDR2: KGHSH, LQKENI. Trimming took off 2 bases at V and 9 bases at J, with 20 bases between the two ends. The CDR3 length is 16 residues. For TCRbeta, the library was prepared with unique molecular identifiers. TCRdb redid the calling of the PCR reads with MiXCR, one entry per CDR3 protein. The sample carries around 370,000 distinct CDR3 sequences, about a tenth recorded once. The chain joins TRBV18 to TRBJ1-5, with D possibly being TRBD1 (6 bases). The sequence came from a human donor who donated a stem cell graft to a child with acute lymphoblastic leukemia. The sample in question was PBMCs from the stem cell graft donor, obtained from the stem cell graft. The DNA for the CDR3 is TGTGCCAGCTCACCATTTAACGGGGGGCCCCTTGCGCCCCAGCATTTT. Translated: CASSPFNGGPLAPQHF.